This T cell receptor (beta chain) comes out of a study of T cells after yellow fever vaccination. Across the whole study: It was SMART-Seq v4 Ultra Low Input that prepared the fractions with low cell numbers. Study conclusions and caveats: After the booster, 96% of CD4 and more than 85% of CD8 primary-response clones were re-detected. Clonotype sharing between CD4 and CD8 compartments was small.

Remarks on this clonotype: The antigen is undetermined.

The CDR3 sequence is 14 residues long. V was shortened by 4 bases and J by 1 base, with 7 bases between the two germline ends. CDR1 and CDR2 (germline): SGHTA, FQGNSA. Template-switching 5'RACE yielded the TCR cDNA; a universal primer site and UMIs were added in the process. Each CDR3 protein is one row after TCRdb ran MiXCR on the 5' RACE reads. This table holds 450,000 to 550,000 distinct CDR3 sequences, roughly a fifth found once. The V and J genes are TRBV7-2 and TRBJ2-2; D is perhaps TRBD2 (6 bases). The TCR sequence derives from a man aged 30 to 45 who received the YFV17D yellow fever vaccine. Material: PBMCs, obtained 15 days after the yellow fever booster vaccination. CDR3 nucleotides: TGTGCCAGCAGCTCGGGGGAGAACACCGGGGAGCTGTTTTTT. Amino acid sequence: CASSSGENTGELFF.